Presented here are 8 T cell receptor beta chains from one specimen sequenced in a study of tissue T cells after allogeneic stem cell transplantation. Method: immunoSEQ multiplex PCR; TCRdb's copy keeps in-frame clones and lacks some. This sample carries almost 7,000 clones, approximately 34% of them seen once, and the ten largest clones take just under 6.5%. This sample's time point: mouse harvest day 14 after allogeneic transplant. The graft held 10^6 splenic CD5+ T cells and 10^7 T-cell-depleted bone marrow cells. The sample comprised skin. Source of these receptors: a female BALB/c mouse given C57BL/6 T cells with graft-versus-host disease after an allogeneic hematopoietic cell transplant.

Worth noting for this clone: Mouse names are used for the genes. From the germline J gene comes the end of the CDR3, since the read stops 1 residue before it. The chain carries TRBV26 and TRBJ2-1; TRBD1 matches 7 bases. CDR1 and CDR2 (germline): KGHPV, FQNQEV (reference sequence). There are 14 residues in the CDR3. V lost 4 bases to trimming and J lost 4 bases; unmatched junction nucleotides: 4. CDR3 in amino acids: CASSPDRVYAEQFF. The DNA read from the CDR3 is TGTGCCAGCAGTCCCGACAGGGTGTATGCTGAGCAGTTC.

This clone is medium-sized (0.01 to 0.1%) within its sample. Gene names follow the mouse nomenclature. The CDR3 is cut off 1 residue early in the read; its end comes from the germline J gene. The V gene is TRBV15, the J gene TRBJ2-7; TRBD1 matches at 12 bases. V was clipped by 6 bases and J by 5 bases; unmatched bases: 5. Germline V gene sequence: CDR1 SGHND, CDR2 FRSKSL. The CDR3 has 14 amino acids. CDR3 region: CASSRDRGRDEQYF. The sequenced part of the CDR3 DNA is TGTGCCAGCAGCAGGGACAGGGGGCGCGATGAACAGTAC.

This clone has a handful of counts. Gene names and germline match the mouse. The read is 1 residue too short to cover the CDR3 end, so that end is filled in from the germline J gene. The rearrangement uses TRBV26 and TRBJ1-4, with D maybe TRBD1 (6 bases). This CDR3 spans 14 amino acids. Germline CDR1 KGHPV, CDR2 FQNQEV (reference sequence). V dropped 4 bases and J dropped 4 bases, with 10 bases sitting between them. The CDR3 loop reads CASSRGHLNERLFF. The part of the CDR3 DNA that was read is TGTGCCAGCAGTCGGGGACATCTCAACGAAAGATTATTT. Supplemented by reference TRBV26 and TRBJ1-4, the full variable domain reads NSKVIQTPRYLVKGQGQKAKMRCIPEKGHPVVFWYQQNKNNEFKFLINFQNQEVLQQIDMTEKRFSAECPSNSPCSLEIQSSEAGDSALYLCASSRGHLNERLFFGHGTKLSVL.

As concerns this clone: Each gene name is a mouse one. Here the CDR3 reads CASSFGTGGAETLYF. Incomplete CDR3 DNA: TGTGCCAGCAGCTTCGGGACTGGGGGTGCAGAAACGCTGTAT. This sequence joins TRBV3 and TRBJ2-3; 10 bases line up with TRBD2. The sequenced fragment ends 1 residue before the CDR3 boundary, so the rest is inferred from the germline J gene. The CDR3 is made up of 15 amino acids. The junction had 1 base not matched to a gene; V was cut back by 3 bases and J by 1 base. CDR1 is SNHLY and CDR2 is FYNGKV in the germline V gene (reference sequence).

This clone appeared once. The gene names given are mouse names. From the germline J gene comes the end of the CDR3, since the read stops 1 residue before it. The gene calls are TRBV24 and TRBJ1-1; D gene ambiguous. The CDR3 contains 17 residues. V lost 4 bases to trimming and J lost 0 bases, with 18 bases between them. In germline, CDR1 is KGHTA, CDR2 FRNEEI. The sequenced CDR3 bases are TGTGCCAGCAGTCCTTCGGCGGAGGGAGGTACAAACACAGAAGTCTTC. Protein sequence: CASSPSAEGGTNTEVF. In full, the CDR3 reads CASSPSAEGGTNTEVFF.

As regards this clone: Germline and genes here are mouse. The read stops 1 residue short of the end of the CDR3; the missing end is completed from the germline J gene. V and J are TRBV13-1 and TRBJ1-1; D gene unclear. The V gene's germline CDR1 is NSHNY and CDR2 SYGAGN. The CDR3 sequence is 13 residues long. Trimming removed 0 bases at V and 1 base at J, with 4 bases between. CDR3 sequence reads: CASSDGKNTEVFF. The sequenced CDR3 bases are TGTGCCAGCAGTGATGGCAAAAACACAGAAGTCTTC.

On this clone: Germline and genes: mouse. The sequenced fragment ends 1 residue before the CDR3 boundary, so the rest is inferred from the germline J gene. The chain is built from TRBV5 and TRBJ2-7; D ambiguous. Germline-derived CDR1 and CDR2 are LGHNA and YNLKQL (reference sequence). V lost 0 bases and J lost 4, with 4 bases in between. The CDR3 consists of 12 residues. Here the CDR3 reads CASSQEGYEQYF. The part of the CDR3 DNA that was read is TGTGCCAGCAGCCAAGAGGGGTATGAACAGTAC.

Turning to this clone: The gene names here belong to mouse. The read terminates 1 residue before the CDR3 end, so the remaining end is supplied by the germline J gene. This chain joins TRBV19 and TRBJ2-1; D not resolved. Trimming removed 0 bases from V and 4 bases from J, with 5 bases in between. The V gene's germline CDR1 is FNHDT and CDR2 SITEND (reference sequence). There are 13 residues in the CDR3. The sequenced CDR3 bases are TGTGCCAGCAGTATAGCCCGGTATGCTGAGCAGTTC. It specifies CASSIARYAEQF. The entire CDR3 is CASSIARYAEQFF.